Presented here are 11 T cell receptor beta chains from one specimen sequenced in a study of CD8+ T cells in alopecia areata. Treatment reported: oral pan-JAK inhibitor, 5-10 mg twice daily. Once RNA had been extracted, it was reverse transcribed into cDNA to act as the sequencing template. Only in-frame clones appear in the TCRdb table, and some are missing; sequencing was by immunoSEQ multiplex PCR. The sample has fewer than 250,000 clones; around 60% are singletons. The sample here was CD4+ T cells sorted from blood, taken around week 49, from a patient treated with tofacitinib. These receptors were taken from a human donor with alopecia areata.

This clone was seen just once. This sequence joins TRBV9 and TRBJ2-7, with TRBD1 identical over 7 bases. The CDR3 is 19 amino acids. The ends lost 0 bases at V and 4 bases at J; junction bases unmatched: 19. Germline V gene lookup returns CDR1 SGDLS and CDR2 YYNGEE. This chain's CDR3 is CASSVGRTGGSRIYYEQYF. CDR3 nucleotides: TGTGCCAGCAGCGTAGGTAGGACAGGCGGTTCCCGTATTTATTACGAGCAGTACTTC.

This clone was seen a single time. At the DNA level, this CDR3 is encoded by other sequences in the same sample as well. CDR3 amino acids: CSARAGDTQYF. DNA for the CDR3: TGCAGTGCTAGAGCTGGCGATACGCAGTATTTT. The rearrangement uses TRBV20-1 and TRBJ2-3; the D is unclear. CDR1 and CDR2 (germline): DFQATT, SNEGSKA (reference sequence). Between the trimmed V and J ends, which lost 1 base and 6 bases, there was a span of 5 bases. The CDR3 is 11 residues long.

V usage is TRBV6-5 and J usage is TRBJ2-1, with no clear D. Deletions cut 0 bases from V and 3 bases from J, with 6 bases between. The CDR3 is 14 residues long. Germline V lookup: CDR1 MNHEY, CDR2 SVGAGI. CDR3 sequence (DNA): TGTGCCAGCAGTTACTCGGTCAGCTACAATGAGCAGTTCTTC. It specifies CASSYSVSYNEQFF.

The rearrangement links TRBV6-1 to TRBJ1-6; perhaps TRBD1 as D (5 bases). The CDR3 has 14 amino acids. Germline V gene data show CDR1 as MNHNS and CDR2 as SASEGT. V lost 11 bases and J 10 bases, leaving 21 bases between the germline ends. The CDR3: CACQGGGDRSPLHF. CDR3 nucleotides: TGTGCCTGCCAAGGTGGGGGGGATCGCTCACCCCTCCACTTT.

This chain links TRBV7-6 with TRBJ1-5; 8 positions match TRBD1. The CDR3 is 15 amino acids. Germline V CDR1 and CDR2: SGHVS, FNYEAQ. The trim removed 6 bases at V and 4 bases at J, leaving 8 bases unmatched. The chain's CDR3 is CASSQGQGGNQPQHF. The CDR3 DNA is TGTGCCAGCAGTCAAGGACAGGGTGGAAATCAGCCCCAGCATTTT.

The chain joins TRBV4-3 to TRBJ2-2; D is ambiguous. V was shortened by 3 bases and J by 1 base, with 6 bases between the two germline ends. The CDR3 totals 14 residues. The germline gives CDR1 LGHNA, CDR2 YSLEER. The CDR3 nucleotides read TGCGCCAGCAGCCAGCTGTTGAACACCGGGGAGCTGTTTTTT. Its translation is CASSQLLNTGELFF.

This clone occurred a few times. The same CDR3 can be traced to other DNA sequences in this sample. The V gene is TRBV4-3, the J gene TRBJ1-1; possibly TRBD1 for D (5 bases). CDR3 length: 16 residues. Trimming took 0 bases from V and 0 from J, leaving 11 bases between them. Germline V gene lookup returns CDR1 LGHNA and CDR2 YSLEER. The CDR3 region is CASSQDLAGLNTEAFF. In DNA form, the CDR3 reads TGCGCCAGCAGCCAAGATCTCGCAGGGCTGAACACTGAAGCTTTCTTT.

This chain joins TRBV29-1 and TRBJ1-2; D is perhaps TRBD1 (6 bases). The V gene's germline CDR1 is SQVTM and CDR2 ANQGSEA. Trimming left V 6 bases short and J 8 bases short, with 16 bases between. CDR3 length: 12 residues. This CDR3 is CSVSDRKDGYTF. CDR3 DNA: TGCAGCGTATCCGACAGGAAGGACGGCTACACCTTC.

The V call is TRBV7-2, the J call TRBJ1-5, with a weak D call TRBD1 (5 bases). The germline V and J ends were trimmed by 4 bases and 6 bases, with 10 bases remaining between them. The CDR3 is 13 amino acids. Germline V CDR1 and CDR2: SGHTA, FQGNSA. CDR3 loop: CASSSGLSQPQHF. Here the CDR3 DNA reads TGTGCCAGCAGCTCAGGGCTGAGTCAGCCCCAGCATTTT.

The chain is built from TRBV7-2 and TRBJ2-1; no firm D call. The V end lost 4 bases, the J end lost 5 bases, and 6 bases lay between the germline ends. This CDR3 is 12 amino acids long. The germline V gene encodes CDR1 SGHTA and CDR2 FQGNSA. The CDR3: CASSSYNNEQFF. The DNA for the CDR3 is TGTGCCAGCAGCTCCTACAACAATGAGCAGTTCTTC.

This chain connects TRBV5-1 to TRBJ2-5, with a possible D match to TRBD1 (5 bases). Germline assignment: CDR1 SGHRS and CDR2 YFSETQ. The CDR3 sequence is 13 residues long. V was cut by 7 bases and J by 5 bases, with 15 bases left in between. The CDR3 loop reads CASAAQGRETQYF. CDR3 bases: TGCGCCAGCGCCGCCCAGGGAAGGGAGACCCAGTACTTC. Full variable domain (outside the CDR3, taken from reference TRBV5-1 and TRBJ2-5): KAGVTQTPRYLIKTRGQQVTLSCSPISGHRSVSWYQQTPGQGLQFLFEYFSETQRNKGNFPGRFSGRQFSNSRSEMNVSTLELGDSALYLCASAAQGRETQYFGPGTRLLVL.